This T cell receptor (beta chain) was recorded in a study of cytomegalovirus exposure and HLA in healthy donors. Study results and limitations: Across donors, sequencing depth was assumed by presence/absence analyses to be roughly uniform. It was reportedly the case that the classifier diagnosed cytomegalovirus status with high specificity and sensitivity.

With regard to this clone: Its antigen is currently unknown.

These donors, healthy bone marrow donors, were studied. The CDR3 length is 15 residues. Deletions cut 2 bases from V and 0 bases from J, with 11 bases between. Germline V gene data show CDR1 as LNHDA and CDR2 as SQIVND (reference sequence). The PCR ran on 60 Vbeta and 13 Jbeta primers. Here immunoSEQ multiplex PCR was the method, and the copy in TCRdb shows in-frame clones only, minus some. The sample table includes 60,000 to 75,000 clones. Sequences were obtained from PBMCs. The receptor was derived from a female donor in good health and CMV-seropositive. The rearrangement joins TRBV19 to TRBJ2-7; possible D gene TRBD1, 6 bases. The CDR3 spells CASSISETGSYEQYF. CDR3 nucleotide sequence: TGTGCCAGTAGTATAAGCGAGACAGGCTCCTACGAGCAGTACTTC.